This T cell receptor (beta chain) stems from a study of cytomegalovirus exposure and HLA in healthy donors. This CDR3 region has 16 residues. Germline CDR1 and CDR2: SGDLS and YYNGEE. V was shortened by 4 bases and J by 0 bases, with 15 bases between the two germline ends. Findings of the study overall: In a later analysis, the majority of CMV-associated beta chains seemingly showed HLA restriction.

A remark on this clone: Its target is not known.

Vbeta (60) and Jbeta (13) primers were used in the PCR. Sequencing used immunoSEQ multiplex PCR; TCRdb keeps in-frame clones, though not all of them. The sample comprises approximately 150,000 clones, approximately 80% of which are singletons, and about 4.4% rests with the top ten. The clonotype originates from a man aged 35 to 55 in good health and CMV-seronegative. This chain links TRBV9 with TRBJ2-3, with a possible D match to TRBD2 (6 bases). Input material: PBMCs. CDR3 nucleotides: TGTGCCAGCAGCCCTAGGGTAGCGGAAAGCACAGATACGCAGTATTTT. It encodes CASSPRVAESTDTQYF.